This T cell receptor beta chain derives from a study of T cells in tuberculosis. Germline V CDR1 and CDR2: MNHEY, SMNVEV (reference sequence). This CDR3 spans 14 amino acids. The V and J ends lost 6 bases and 5 bases respectively, with 16 bases between them. After thawing and overnight rest, PBMC were stained with GMM-loaded CD1B tetramer, viability dye and anti-CD3 for sorting. The CD1B tetramers carried C32 glucose monomycolate purified from Rhodococcus equi. CD14-expressing monocytes were removed from PBMC before cryopreservation and sorting. Produced via immunoSEQ multiplex PCR; TCRdb's table is partial and in-frame only. The repertoire includes tens of thousands of clones, about nine tenths of them detected once, and around 2% sits in the top ten.

The receptor was isolated from an adult woman with latent tuberculosis. The rearrangement joins TRBV27 to TRBJ1-2; D might be TRBD1 (6 bases). Specimen: CD1b-GMM tetramer-negative cells sorted from PBMCs. The CDR3 is CASSLHGQMYGYTF. CDR3 coding DNA: TGTGCCAGCAGCCTCCACGGACAGATGTATGGCTACACCTTC.